This T cell receptor beta chain originates from a study of T-cell reconstitution after alpha-beta-depleted transplantation in children. This clonotype has at least ten counts. A library of TCRbeta sequences, prepared with unique molecular identifiers, was generated. TCRdb recomputed calls from the PCR reads with MiXCR, one row per CDR3 protein. The sample records about 640,000 distinct CDR3 sequences, 15% to 20% being singletons. This specimen was PBMCs from the stem cell graft donor, taken from the stem cell graft. The receptor was isolated from a human donor who donated a stem cell graft to a child with acute myeloid leukemia.

CDR3 loop: CSAGQGATKNIQYF. In DNA form, the CDR3 reads TGCAGTGCGGGACAGGGGGCAACCAAAAACATTCAGTACTTC. The chain uses TRBV20-1 and TRBJ2-4, with 12 nucleotides matching TRBD1. V lost 6 bases to trimming and J lost 2 bases; unmatched junction nucleotides: 2. The CDR3 extends over 14 amino acids. Germline V gene lookup returns CDR1 DFQATT and CDR2 SNEGSKA (reference sequence).